The next 25 T cell receptor beta chains were all read from a single sample in a study of blood T cell repertoires in COVID-19 (dated by TCRdb to 2020 to 2021). The method was the immunoSEQ multiplex PCR assay. Drawn from immuneACCESS, this table holds only the in-frame rearrangements with V and J called that TCRdb kept. Clones are partly lost; checked studies trace under half to an unresolved V gene and leave the rest unexplained. This sample comprises tens of thousands of clones, more than 65% of them detected only once. The ten most abundant clones make up approximately 4.1% of the sample. Sequenced input: peripheral blood. The receptors were sampled from a woman aged 60-75 years with acute or convalescent COVID-19.

This rearrangement joins TRBV7-9 to TRBJ1-5; possibly TRBD1 for D (5 bases). Germline V gives CDR1 SEHNR, CDR2 FQNEAQ (reference sequence). The V end lost 7 bases, the J end lost 5 bases, and 9 bases lay between the germline ends. The length of the CDR3 is 12 residues. Here the CDR3 reads CASTTGDQPQHF. The CDR3 DNA is TGTGCCAGCACCACAGGCGATCAGCCCCAGCATTTT.

The V and J genes are TRBV6-1 and TRBJ1-4, with D hard to call. This CDR3 has 11 amino acids. Trimming cost V 3 bases and J 8 bases, with 4 bases left between them. The germline CDR1 and CDR2 sequences are MNHNS and SASEGT. The CDR3 nucleotides read TGTGCCAGCAGTGAGGCCGAAAAACTGTTTTTT. Translating it yields CASSEAEKLFF.

The rearrangement joins TRBV5-1 to TRBJ2-7; TRBD1 matches at 9 bases. CDR3 length: 17 amino acids. V trimming: 3 bases; J trimming: 3 bases; junction bases outside the gene matches: 13. Germline CDR1 SGHRS, CDR2 YFSETQ. The CDR3 loop reads CASSSGSGTGFIYEQYF. CDR3 DNA sequence: TGCGCCAGCAGCTCGGGTAGTGGGACAGGGTTTATCTACGAGCAGTACTTC.

The chain is built from TRBV5-1 and TRBJ2-2; D possibly corresponds to TRBD2 (6 bases). Between the trimmed V and J ends, which lost 1 base and 7 bases, there was a span of 17 bases. Germline V CDR1 and CDR2: SGHRS, YFSETQ. The CDR3 is 16 amino acids. In nucleotides, the CDR3 is TGCGCCAGCAGCTTGTCTCGAACGGGGAGGAACGGGGAGCTGTTTTTT. Translated, it gives CASSLSRTGRNGELFF.

V and J are TRBV3-1 (or the pseudogene TRBV3-2) and TRBJ1-1; possibly TRBD1 for D (5 bases). The CDR3 sequence is 15 residues long. The germline CDR1 and CDR2 sequences are LGHDT and YNNKEL (reference sequence). V was clipped by 1 base and J by 1 base, with 10 bases between them. The CDR3 region is CASSQGSGSNTEAFF. CDR3 nucleotides: TGTGCCAGCAGCCAAGGGTCAGGGTCGAACACTGAAGCTTTCTTT.

V is TRBV9 and J is TRBJ1-2; 7 bases agree with TRBD1. From germline, CDR1 is SGDLS and CDR2 YYNGEE. The CDR3 is 14 amino acids. V was pared by 0 bases and J by 6 bases, with 5 bases of the junction left unmatched. CDR3 nucleotide sequence: TGTGCCAGCAGCGTAGGAAGGGGGCTGGATGGCTACACCTTC. Amino acid sequence: CASSVGRGLDGYTF.

The chain combines TRBV6-5 with TRBJ1-5; D uncertain. V was trimmed by 6 bases and J by 6 bases, leaving 18 bases between them. This CDR3 region has 15 residues. Germline lookup yields CDR1 MNHEY and CDR2 SVGAGI. The CDR3 nucleotides read TGTGCCAGCAGCGATACCGGAGGGCCGGGTCAGCCCCAGCATTTT. It yields the protein CASSDTGGPGQPQHF.

This clone appeared many times. The chain has TRBV4-1 and TRBJ1-5; unclear D gene. The CDR3 runs to 16 residues. Trimming removed 2 bases at V and 9 bases at J, with 20 bases between. Germline CDR1 and CDR2: MGHRA and YSYEKL. The CDR3: CASSQLPGLSASPQHF. As DNA, the CDR3 is TGCGCCAGCAGCCAATTGCCGGGTCTCTCAGCTTCGCCCCAGCATTTT.

The chain recombines TRBV4-2 with TRBJ2-7; TRBD2 might be the D (7 bases). Trimming left V 4 bases short and J 5 bases short, with 18 bases between. The CDR3 loop spans 15 amino acids. Germline V gene data show CDR1 as LGHNA and CDR2 as YNFKEQ. The CDR3 protein is CASSRSRGAGDEQYF. CDR3 nucleotides: TGTGCCAGCAGCCGCAGCCGGGGGGCCGGCGACGAGCAGTACTTC.

The CDR3 spells CAITPRTGEGTEAFF. The CDR3 region has the DNA TGTGCCATCACACCGAGGACAGGAGAAGGCACTGAAGCTTTCTTT. The chain links TRBV10-3 to TRBJ1-1; 7 nucleotides match TRBD1. The CDR3 extends over 15 amino acids. Looked up from germline, CDR1 is ENHRY and CDR2 is SYGVKD. The trim removed 7 bases at V and 4 bases at J, leaving 12 bases unmatched.

The CDR3 sequence: CASSPGLAGEGDEQFF. Written as DNA, the CDR3 is TGTGCCAGCAGTCCGGGACTAGCGGGAGAGGGCGATGAGCAGTTCTTC. The chain has TRBV27 and TRBJ2-1; 14 bases agree with TRBD2. The CDR3 consists of 16 residues. J gave up 8 bases and V 5 bases, and 8 bases lay outside the gene matches. The V gene's germline CDR1 is MNHEY and CDR2 SMNVEV (reference sequence).

The chain combines TRBV5-3 with TRBJ1-1, with TRBD1 identical over 9 bases. TRBV5-3 is marked as an open reading frame, function uncertain. This CDR3 is built from 15 residues. After removal of 4 bases from V and 0 bases from J, the junction contained 4 bases not matched to a gene. In nucleotides, the CDR3 is TGTGCCAGAAGCCTGACAGGGGGGATGAACACTGAAGCTTTCTTT. Translation: CARSLTGGMNTEAFF.

This clone was observed once. The V gene is TRBV30, the J gene TRBJ2-3; weak D call: TRBD2 (5 bases). CDR1 is GTSNPN and CDR2 is SVGIG in the germline V gene (reference sequence). The CDR3 length is 13 residues. V lost 7 bases to trimming and J lost 6 bases, with 17 bases between them. CDR3 sequence: CAFTRAESDTQYF. As DNA, the CDR3 is TGTGCCTTTACTAGGGCGGAATCGGATACGCAGTATTTT.

The chain uses TRBV24-1 and TRBJ2-1; 11 bases are a match to TRBD2. This CDR3 region has 15 residues. Germline V gene sequence: CDR1 KGHDR, CDR2 SFDVKD. Trimming cost V 7 bases and J 8 bases; bases outside gene matches: 9. The CDR3 coding sequence is TGTGCCACCAGGGAGACTAGCGGGGCCTTAGATGAGCAGTTCTTC. Protein: CATRETSGALDEQFF.

By proportion, this clone is medium-sized. The CDR3, as DNA: TGTGGGACAGACAGGGGCCTAAACGTCGGAAACACCATATATTTT. Protein sequence: CGTDRGLNVGNTIYF. The V gene is TRBV19, the J gene TRBJ1-3, with 8 positions matching TRBD1. The CDR3 loop spans 15 amino acids. Germline V gene sequence: CDR1 LNHDA, CDR2 SQIVND (reference sequence).

The chain couples TRBV5-1 to TRBJ2-7; 8 bases agree with TRBD1. V was clipped by 0 bases and J by 5 bases; unmatched bases: 13. This CDR3 spans 17 amino acids. CDR1 is SGHRS, CDR2 YFSETQ, per germline. DNA for the CDR3: TGCGCCAGCAGCTTGGGGTGGACAGGGTATGATGTTGACGAGCAGTACTTC. This sequence encodes CASSLGWTGYDVDEQYF. The full variable domain, completed using reference TRBV5-1 and TRBJ2-7, is KAGVTQTPRYLIKTRGQQVTLSCSPISGHRSVSWYQQTPGQGLQFLFEYFSETQRNKGNFPGRFSGRQFSNSRSEMNVSTLELGDSALYLCASSLGWTGYDVDEQYFGPGTRLTVT.

The V and J genes are TRBV24-1 and TRBJ1-2, with TRBD1 identical over 7 bases. V lost 1 base to trimming and J lost 3 bases; unmatched junction nucleotides: 1. CDR1 is KGHDR, CDR2 SFDVKD, per germline. This CDR3 spans 14 amino acids. This CDR3 reads CATSDFGQDYGYTF. Here the CDR3 DNA reads TGTGCCACCAGTGATTTTGGACAGGACTATGGCTACACCTTC.

The chain couples TRBV7-9 to TRBJ1-2, with D possibly TRBD1 on 5 matching bases. Trimming left V 1 base short and J 8 bases short, with 17 bases between. The CDR3 has 15 amino acids. CDR1 and CDR2 (germline): SEHNR, FQNEAQ (reference sequence). CDR3 loop: CASSLGHGGIEGYTF. The CDR3 DNA reads TGTGCCAGCAGCTTAGGGCACGGGGGGATTGAGGGCTACACCTTC.

The chain couples TRBV20-1 to TRBJ2-7, with 8 bases identical to TRBD1. CDR1 is DFQATT, CDR2 SNEGSKA, per germline (reference sequence). V shed 3 bases and J 0 bases; nucleotides not matched to a gene: 1. The CDR3 length is 13 residues. The CDR3 is CSASTGGSYEQYF. As DNA, the CDR3 is TGCAGTGCTAGTACAGGGGGCTCCTACGAGCAGTACTTC.

The CDR3 spells CASSPRENTEAFF. The CDR3 DNA reads as TGTGCCAGCAGCCCACGGGAGAACACTGAAGCTTTCTTT. This sequence joins TRBV3-1 (or the pseudogene TRBV3-2) and TRBJ1-1; D not resolved. CDR1 LGHDT and CDR2 YNNKEL come from the germline V gene (reference sequence). The germline V and J ends were trimmed by 4 bases and 1 base, with 7 bases remaining between them. The CDR3 runs to 13 residues.

The chain employs TRBV14 and TRBJ2-7; a possible D gene is TRBD1 (6 bases). The CDR3 extends over 15 amino acids. Germline values: CDR1 SGHDN, CDR2 FVKESK. Trimming stripped 3 bases from V and 2 bases from J, with 14 bases between. The CDR3 nucleotides read TGTGCCAGCAGCCAGCTAGGGGGACCTACCTACGAGCAGTACTTC. It codes for CASSQLGGPTYEQYF.

A single count supports this clone. The chain links TRBV12-3 or TRBV12-4 to TRBJ2-7; D is unresolved. The CDR3 is 11 amino acids. Trimming took off 4 bases at V and 3 bases at J, with 4 bases between the two ends. The CDR3 DNA follows: TGTGCCAGCAGTTCCTACTACGAGCAGTACTTC. Translating it yields CASSSYYEQYF.

The chain links TRBV6-6 to TRBJ1-1; 7 bases are a match to TRBD1. V trimming: 8 bases; J trimming: 1 base; junction bases outside the gene matches: 7. Germline assignment: CDR1 MNHNY and CDR2 SVGAGI (reference sequence). The CDR3 contains 14 residues. The CDR3 coding sequence is TGTGCCAGCGGCCGGGACAGCTCGAACACTGAAGCTTTCTTT. Amino acids: CASGRDSSNTEAFF.

The chain uses TRBV7-2 and TRBJ2-1; D is possibly TRBD2 (5 bases). V shed 1 base and J shed 0 bases, with 7 bases lying between them. The germline gives CDR1 SGHTA, CDR2 FQGNSA. This CDR3 has 15 amino acids. CDR3 sequence: CASSLGSGSYNEQFF. In DNA form, the CDR3 reads TGTGCCAGCAGCTTAGGCAGCGGCTCCTACAATGAGCAGTTCTTC.

The rearrangement links TRBV5-1 to TRBJ1-1; 8 positions agree with TRBD1. The CDR3 extends over 14 amino acids. The J segment lost 4 bases and the V segment lost 4 bases, leaving 6 bases of the junction unmatched. Germline CDR1 and CDR2: SGHRS and YFSETQ. The CDR3 loop reads CASSRTTGGTEAFF. The CDR3, as DNA: TGCGCCAGCAGCCGAACAACAGGGGGCACTGAAGCTTTCTTT.